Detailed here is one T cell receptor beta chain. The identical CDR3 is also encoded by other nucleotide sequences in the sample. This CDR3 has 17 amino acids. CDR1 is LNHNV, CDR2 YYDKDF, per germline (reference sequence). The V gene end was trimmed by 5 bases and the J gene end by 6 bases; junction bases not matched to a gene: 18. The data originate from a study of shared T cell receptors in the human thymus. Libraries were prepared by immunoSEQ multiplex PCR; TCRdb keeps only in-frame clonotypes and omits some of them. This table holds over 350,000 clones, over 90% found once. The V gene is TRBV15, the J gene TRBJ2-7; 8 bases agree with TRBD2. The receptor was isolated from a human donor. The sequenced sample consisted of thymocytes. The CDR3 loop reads CATSEGLAGSGNPEQYF. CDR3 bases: TGTGCCACCAGCGAGGGGCTAGCGGGTTCAGGGAACCCCGAGCAGTACTTC.